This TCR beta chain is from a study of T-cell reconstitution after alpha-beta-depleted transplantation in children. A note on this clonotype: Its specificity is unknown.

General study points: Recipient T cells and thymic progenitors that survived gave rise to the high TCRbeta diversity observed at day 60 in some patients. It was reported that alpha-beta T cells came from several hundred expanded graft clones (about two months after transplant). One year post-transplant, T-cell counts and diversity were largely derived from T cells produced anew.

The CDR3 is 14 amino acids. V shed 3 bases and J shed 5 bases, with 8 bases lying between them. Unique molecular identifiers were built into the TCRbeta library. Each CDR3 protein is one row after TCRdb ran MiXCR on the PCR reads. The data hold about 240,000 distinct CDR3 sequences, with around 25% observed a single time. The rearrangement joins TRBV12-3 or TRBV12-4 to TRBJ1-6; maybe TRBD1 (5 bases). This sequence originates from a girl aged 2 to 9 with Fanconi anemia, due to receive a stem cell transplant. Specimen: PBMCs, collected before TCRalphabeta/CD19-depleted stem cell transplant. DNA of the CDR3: TGTGCCAGCAGTTTCGTACAGGATAATTCACCCCTCCACTTT. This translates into CASSFVQDNSPLHF.